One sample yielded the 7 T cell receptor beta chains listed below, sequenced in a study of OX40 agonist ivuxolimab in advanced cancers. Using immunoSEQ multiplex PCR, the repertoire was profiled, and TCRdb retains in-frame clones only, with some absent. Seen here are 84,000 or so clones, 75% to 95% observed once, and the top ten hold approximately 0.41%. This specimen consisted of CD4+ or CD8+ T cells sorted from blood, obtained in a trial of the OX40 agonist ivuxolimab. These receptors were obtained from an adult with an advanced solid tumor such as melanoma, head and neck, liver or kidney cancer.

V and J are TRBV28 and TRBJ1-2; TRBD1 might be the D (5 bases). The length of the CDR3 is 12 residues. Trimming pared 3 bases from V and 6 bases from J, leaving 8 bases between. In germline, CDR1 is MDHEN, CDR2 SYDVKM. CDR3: CASSFSRDGYTF. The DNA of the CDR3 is TGTGCCAGCAGTTTTTCCAGGGATGGCTACACCTTC.

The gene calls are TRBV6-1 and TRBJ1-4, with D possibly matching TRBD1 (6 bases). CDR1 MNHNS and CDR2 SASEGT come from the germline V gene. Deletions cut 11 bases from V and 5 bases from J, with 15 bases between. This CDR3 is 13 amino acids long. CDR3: CAAQRGTNEKLFF. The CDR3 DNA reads TGTGCCGCTCAACGAGGGACAAATGAAAAACTGTTTTTT.

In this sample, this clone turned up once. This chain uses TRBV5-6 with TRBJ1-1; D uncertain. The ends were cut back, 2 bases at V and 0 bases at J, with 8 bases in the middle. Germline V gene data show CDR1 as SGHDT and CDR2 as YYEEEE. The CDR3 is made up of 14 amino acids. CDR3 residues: CASSFPAMNTEAFF. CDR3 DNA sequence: TGTGCCAGCAGCTTTCCCGCAATGAACACTGAAGCTTTCTTT.

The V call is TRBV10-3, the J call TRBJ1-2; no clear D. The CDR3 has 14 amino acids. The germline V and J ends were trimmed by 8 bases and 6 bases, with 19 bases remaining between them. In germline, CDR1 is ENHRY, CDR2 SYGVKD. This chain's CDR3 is CAILDLGFRHGYTF. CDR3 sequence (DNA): TGTGCCATCCTTGATTTGGGGTTCCGGCATGGCTACACCTTC.

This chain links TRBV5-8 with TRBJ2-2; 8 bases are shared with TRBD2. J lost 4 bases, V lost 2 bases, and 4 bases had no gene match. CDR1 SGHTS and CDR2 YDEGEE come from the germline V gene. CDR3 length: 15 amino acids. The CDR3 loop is CASSLFGLATGELFF. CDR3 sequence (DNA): TGTGCCAGCAGCTTATTTGGACTAGCCACCGGGGAGCTGTTTTTT. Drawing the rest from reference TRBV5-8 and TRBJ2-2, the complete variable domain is EAGVTQSPTHLIKTRGQQATLRCSPISGHTSVYWYQQALGLGLQFLLWYDEGEERNRGNFPPRFSGRQFPNYSSELNVNALELEDSALYLCASSLFGLATGELFFGEGSRLTVL.

The CDR3 here is CASSKYVGDSQYF. The CDR3 nucleotides read TGTGCCAGCAGTAAGTACGTGGGGGACAGCCAGTACTTC. The rearrangement links TRBV27 to TRBJ2-5; TRBD1 aligns across 7 bases. The V gene end was trimmed by 5 bases and the J gene end by 10 bases; junction bases not matched to a gene: 10. This CDR3 region has 13 residues. Germline values: CDR1 MNHEY, CDR2 SMNVEV (reference sequence).

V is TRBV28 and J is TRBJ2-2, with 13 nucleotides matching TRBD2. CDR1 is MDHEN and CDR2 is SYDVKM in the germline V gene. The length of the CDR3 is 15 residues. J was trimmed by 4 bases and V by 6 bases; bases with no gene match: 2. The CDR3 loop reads CASRGTSGITGELFF. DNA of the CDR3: TGTGCCAGCAGGGGGACTAGCGGGATCACCGGGGAGCTGTTTTTT.